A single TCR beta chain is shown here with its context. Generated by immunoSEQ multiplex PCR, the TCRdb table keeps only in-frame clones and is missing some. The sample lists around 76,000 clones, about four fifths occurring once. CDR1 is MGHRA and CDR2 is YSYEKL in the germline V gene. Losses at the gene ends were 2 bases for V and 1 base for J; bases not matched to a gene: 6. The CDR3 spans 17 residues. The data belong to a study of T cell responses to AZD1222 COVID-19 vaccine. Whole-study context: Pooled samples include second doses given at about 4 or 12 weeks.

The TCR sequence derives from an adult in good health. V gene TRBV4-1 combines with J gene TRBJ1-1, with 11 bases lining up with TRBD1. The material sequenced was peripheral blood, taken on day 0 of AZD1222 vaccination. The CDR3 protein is CASSQPRTGGRNTEAFF. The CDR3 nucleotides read TGCGCCAGCAGCCAACCACGGACAGGGGGCAGGAACACTGAAGCTTTCTTT.